The 31 T cell receptor beta chains in this list originate from one sample, sequenced in a study of blood T cell repertoires in COVID-19 (dated by TCRdb to between 2020 and 2021). The library was prepared using the immunoSEQ multiplex PCR assay. TCRdb's version of the immuneACCESS table is confined to in-frame rearrangements and falls short of the full clone set. An unresolved V gene accounts for under half of the shortfall where checked; the remainder is of unknown origin. In this sample the table shows around 400,000 clones, over 75% of which occur a single time. The top ten hold about 1.5% of the sample. Sequencing was performed on PBMCs or T cells enriched from blood (not recorded which). The receptors come from a woman younger than 30 who had been exposed to COVID-19.

The chain couples TRBV7-9 to TRBJ2-7; TRBD1 might be the D (6 bases). CDR1 is SEHNR, CDR2 FQNEAQ, per germline (reference sequence). The CDR3 contains 15 residues. Trimming took 7 bases from V and 6 from J, leaving 22 bases between them. The CDR3, as DNA: TGTGCCAGCATAGCCCCCCCCCAGGGGAGTTCCGAGCAGTACTTC. Amino acid sequence: CASIAPPQGSSEQYF.

The chain joins TRBV6-5 to TRBJ2-7; possibly TRBD2 for D (5 bases). The CDR3 runs 14 residues. The V gene's germline CDR1 is MNHEY and CDR2 SVGAGI. V was pared by 3 bases and J by 3 bases, with 12 bases between. This CDR3 is CASSYSGILYEQYF. As DNA, the CDR3 is TGTGCCAGCAGTTATTCCGGGATCCTCTACGAGCAGTACTTC.

The V call is TRBV6-5, the J call TRBJ1-6; no definite D call. Germline V gene sequence: CDR1 MNHEY, CDR2 SVGAGI. CDR3 length: 16 residues. Trimming pared 0 bases from V and 5 bases from J, leaving 11 bases between. In DNA, the CDR3 is TGTGCCAGCAGTTACTCGAGCAGGCCCCATAATTCACCCCTCCACTTT. Protein: CASSYSSRPHNSPLHF.

The J gene is TRBJ1-1, the V gene TRBV29-1; 9 bases align to TRBD1. This CDR3 region has 14 residues. The germline CDR1 and CDR2 sequences are SQVTM and ANQGSEA. V dropped 4 bases and J dropped 7; count of bases not matched to a gene: 10. Written as DNA, the CDR3 is TGCAGCGTTGGACCGGACAGGGGAAAGGGTGAAGCTTTCTTT. Protein sequence: CSVGPDRGKGEAFF. The complete variable domain, with remaining parts taken from reference TRBV29-1 and TRBJ1-1, reads SAVISQKPSRDICQRGTSLTIQCQVDSQVTMMFWYRQQPGQSLTLIATANQGSEATYESGFVIDKFPISRPNLTFSTLTVSNMSPEDSSIYLCSVGPDRGKGEAFFGQGTRLTVV.

This chain joins TRBV11-3 and TRBJ2-3; D gene unclear. The germline V gene has CDR1 SGHNT and CDR2 YENEEA. V lost 4 bases and J 0 bases, leaving 11 bases between the germline ends. The CDR3 is made up of 15 amino acids. CDR3 sequence (DNA): TGTGCCAGCAGCTCAGGAACCACTAGCACAGATACGCAGTATTTT. Encoded protein: CASSSGTTSTDTQYF.

This chain joins TRBV7-2 and TRBJ2-3, with D maybe TRBD2 (5 bases). Germline CDR1 is SGHTA and CDR2 is FQGNSA. V dropped 2 bases and J dropped 4 bases, with 7 bases sitting between them. The length of the CDR3 is 13 residues. The DNA of the CDR3 is TGTGCCAGCAGCTTAATCGGGGCAGATACGCAGTATTTT. Protein: CASSLIGADTQYF.

The chain has TRBV3-1 (or the pseudogene TRBV3-2) and TRBJ2-1; tentative D call: TRBD2 (7 bases). With 4 bases removed from V and 9 bases from J, the gap between germline ends came to 16 bases. CDR1 LGHDT and CDR2 YNNKEL come from the germline V gene (reference sequence). The CDR3 loop spans 14 amino acids. The CDR3 sequence is CASSPRGAEGEQFF. CDR3 DNA sequence: TGTGCCAGCAGCCCTCGGGGGGCCGAGGGTGAGCAGTTCTTC.

The chain recombines TRBV12-3 or TRBV12-4 with TRBJ2-3, with a possible D match to TRBD1 (6 bases). The CDR3 is 13 residues long. The germline V and J ends were trimmed by 3 bases and 7 bases, with 11 bases remaining between them. CDR3 in DNA: TGTGCCAGCAGTTTGCAGGGGCGGTATACGCAGTATTTT. Protein product: CASSLQGRYTQYF.

The chain recombines TRBV4-1 with TRBJ2-5, with D possibly being TRBD2 (6 bases). V lost 0 bases to trimming and J lost 5 bases, with 19 bases between them. This CDR3 has 17 residues. CDR1 is MGHRA, CDR2 YSYEKL, per germline. CDR3 sequence (DNA): TGCGCCAGCAGCCAAGATAACTGGGCAGACCGGGGGGAGACCCAGTACTTC. It is translated as CASSQDNWADRGETQYF.

The rearrangement joins TRBV20-1 to TRBJ2-7; 9 bases line up with TRBD2. V shed 3 bases and J 2 bases; nucleotides not matched to a gene: 5. There are 14 residues in the CDR3. Per the germline V gene, CDR1 is DFQATT and CDR2 is SNEGSKA (reference sequence). CDR3 in DNA: TGCAGTGCTAGTGGGCGGGGGGGAGCCTACGAGCAGTACTTC. It yields the protein CSASGRGGAYEQYF.

The chain is built from TRBV12-5 and TRBJ2-2; D not resolved. Between the trimmed V and J ends, which lost 3 bases and 8 bases, there was a span of 7 bases. The CDR3 length is 12 residues. CDR1 is LGHNT and CDR2 is FRNRAP in the germline V gene. This chain's CDR3 is CASGFTLGELFF. The CDR3 bases are TGTGCTAGTGGTTTTACTTTAGGGGAGCTGTTTTTT.

In its sample, this clone was seen a few times. The chain recombines TRBV5-6 with TRBJ1-2; possibly TRBD1 for D (5 bases). CDR3 size: 12 residues. From germline, CDR1 is SGHDT and CDR2 YYEEEE. The V gene lost 5 bases and the J gene lost 7 bases, with 12 bases spanning the gap. The CDR3 DNA follows: TGTGCCAGCAGATTCCAGGGTGGTGGCTACACCTTC. Protein: CASRFQGGGYTF.

The chain couples TRBV7-9 to TRBJ2-6, with 7 bases that match TRBD1. This CDR3 region has 19 residues. The germline CDR1 and CDR2 sequences are SEHNR and FQNEAQ (reference sequence). V shed 8 bases, J shed 2 bases, and the junction held 18 bases outside the gene matches. As DNA, the CDR3 is TGTGCCAGCTCGGGACAGCCCCCGCACCCAGACGCTGGGGCCAACGTCCTGACTTTC. It translates to CASSGQPPHPDAGANVLTF.

CDR3: CASSRNGGGLRTYEQYF. The CDR3 DNA follows: TGTGCCAGCAGCCGCAACGGGGGGGGCCTGAGGACCTACGAGCAGTACTTC. This chain connects TRBV7-8 to TRBJ2-7; 8 bases fit TRBD2. The CDR3 runs to 17 residues. V was pared by 5 bases and J by 2 bases, with 14 bases of the junction left unmatched. From germline, CDR1 is SGHVS and CDR2 FQNEAQ.

The V gene is TRBV7-2, the J gene TRBJ1-2; possible D gene TRBD1, 6 bases. From germline, CDR1 is SGHTA and CDR2 FQGNSA. V was shortened by 2 bases and J by 2 bases, with 12 bases between the two germline ends. The CDR3 runs 15 residues. The CDR3 bases are TGTGCCAGCAGCTTATGGTCAGGGGAGAACTATGGCTACACCTTC. Its translation: CASSLWSGENYGYTF.

The CDR3 DNA follows: TGTGCCAGCAGTCCCCAGGGCAGGGTGGCCACCGGGGAGCTGTTTTTT. As protein: CASSPQGRVATGELFF. The V and J genes are TRBV27 and TRBJ2-2; D may be TRBD1 (5 bases). The germline V gene has CDR1 MNHEY and CDR2 SMNVEV (reference sequence). The CDR3 length is 16 residues. With 5 bases removed from V and 4 bases from J, the gap between germline ends came to 17 bases.

The chain is built from TRBV4-1 and TRBJ1-2; 7 positions agree with TRBD1. This CDR3 is built from 14 residues. Germline CDR1 is MGHRA and CDR2 is YSYEKL. V shed 3 bases and J 5 bases; nucleotides not matched to a gene: 6. The CDR3 region has the DNA TGCGCCAGCAGCCAGGAGGGGGCGACATATGGCTACACCTTC. Encoded protein: CASSQEGATYGYTF.

The chain has TRBV19 and TRBJ1-6, with 9 bases lining up with TRBD1. The CDR3 has 16 amino acids. V lost 5 bases and J lost 9; bases outside the gene matches: 11. Germline loops: CDR1 LNHDA, CDR2 SQIVND (reference sequence). CDR3 protein: CASSPTGGTVFSPLHF. CDR3 nucleotides: TGTGCCAGTAGTCCGACAGGGGGAACGGTCTTTTCACCCCTCCACTTT.

This rearrangement joins TRBV5-1 to TRBJ2-3, with 10 bases lining up with TRBD2. In germline, CDR1 is SGHRS, CDR2 YFSETQ. V shed 2 bases, J shed 1 base, and the junction held 7 bases outside the gene matches. This CDR3 is built from 17 residues. CDR3: CASSLGLAGVRTDTQYF. The CDR3 bases are TGCGCCAGCAGCTTAGGCCTAGCGGGGGTCCGCACAGATACGCAGTATTTT.

The rearrangement uses TRBV19 and TRBJ1-5, with a tentative D call TRBD1 (5 bases). Trimming shortened V by 1 base and J by 4 bases, and 11 bases separated the two germline ends. Germline CDR1 and CDR2: LNHDA and SQIVND (reference sequence). There are 15 residues in the CDR3. The CDR3 sequence: CASSIGAGVNQPQHF. CDR3 in DNA: TGTGCCAGTAGTATAGGGGCGGGGGTAAATCAGCCCCAGCATTTT.

The V gene is TRBV7-6, the J gene TRBJ2-3; D ambiguous. Germline V gene lookup returns CDR1 SGHVS and CDR2 FNYEAQ. The V gene lost 5 bases and the J gene lost 4 bases, with 10 bases spanning the gap. The CDR3 is 13 residues long. CDR3 loop: CASSKLNADTQYF. The DNA for the CDR3 is TGTGCCAGCAGCAAACTTAACGCAGATACGCAGTATTTT.

This chain connects TRBV7-9 to TRBJ1-3; D is possibly TRBD1 (5 bases). V gave up 7 bases and J gave up 1 base, with 8 bases separating them. Per the germline V gene, CDR1 is SEHNR and CDR2 is FQNEAQ (reference sequence). This CDR3 is built from 13 residues. CDR3 coding DNA: TGTGCCAGCATGGAGGGGTCTGGAAACACCATATATTTT. Its translation: CASMEGSGNTIYF.

The chain is built from TRBV7-9 and TRBJ2-7, with D possibly TRBD2 on 5 matching bases. V lost 5 bases and J 4 bases, leaving 12 bases between the germline ends. This CDR3 contains 13 residues. Germline-derived CDR1 and CDR2 are SEHNR and FQNEAQ (reference sequence). The chain's CDR3 is CASSPRTGYEQYF. The CDR3 DNA is TGTGCCAGCAGCCCAAGGACGGGATACGAGCAGTACTTC.

The chain joins TRBV9 to TRBJ2-7; D is unresolved. Trimming took 1 base from V and 5 from J, leaving 10 bases between them. The CDR3 is made up of 13 amino acids. Germline CDR1 SGDLS, CDR2 YYNGEE. CDR3 region: CASSVLPEDEQYF. The CDR3 DNA reads as TGTGCCAGCAGCGTATTACCTGAGGACGAGCAGTACTTC.

This clone was seen only a few times. V gene TRBV12-3 or TRBV12-4 combines with J gene TRBJ2-7; TRBD2 matches 8 bases. The J segment lost 7 bases and the V segment lost 5 bases, leaving 7 bases of the junction unmatched. The length of the CDR3 is 13 residues. DNA of the CDR3: TGTGCCAGCAGTCCCGGGAGGGTGAGAGAGCAGTACTTC. Translation: CASSPGRVREQYF.

CDR3 nucleotides: TGCAGTGCTAGGACTGGGTTAACCCTCCACTTT. Translating gives CSARTGLTLHF. V gene TRBV20-1 combines with J gene TRBJ1-6, with D unclear. V shed 3 bases and J shed 14 bases, with 11 bases lying between them. Germline V gives CDR1 DFQATT, CDR2 SNEGSKA (reference sequence). The CDR3 has 11 residues.

The chain recombines TRBV19 with TRBJ1-5; no firm D call. The V end lost 8 bases, the J end lost 6 bases, and 11 bases lay between the germline ends. The CDR3 spans 12 residues. The germline V gene has CDR1 LNHDA and CDR2 SQIVND (reference sequence). The CDR3 loop is CASHESGQPQHF. Here the CDR3 DNA reads TGTGCCAGTCATGAGAGTGGTCAGCCCCAGCATTTT.

The chain has TRBV30 and TRBJ2-5; the D is unclear. This CDR3 has 12 amino acids. V was trimmed by 4 bases and J by 3 bases, leaving 9 bases between them. Germline V gene data show CDR1 as GTSNPN and CDR2 as SVGIG (reference sequence). The CDR3 is CAWTHTEETQYF. CDR3 DNA: TGTGCCTGGACACACACCGAAGAGACCCAGTACTTC. The full variable domain, rest sourced from reference TRBV30 and TRBJ2-5, is SQTIHQWPATLVQPVGSPLSLECTVEGTSNPNLYWYRQAAGRGLQLLFYSVGIGQISSEVPQNLSASRPQDRQFILSSKKLLLSDSGFYLCAWTHTEETQYFGPGTRLLVL.

This clone was seen just once. The V gene is TRBV6-5, the J gene TRBJ1-2; the match to TRBD1 covers 8 bases. V dropped 10 bases and J dropped 8; count of bases not matched to a gene: 9. Germline V gene lookup returns CDR1 MNHEY and CDR2 SVGAGI. The CDR3 is made up of 12 amino acids. The CDR3 nucleotides read TGTGCCACCTCTCAGGGGGCTAGAGGCTACACCTTC. Amino acid sequence: CATSQGARGYTF.

This clone was recorded a few times. This rearrangement joins TRBV7-9 to TRBJ2-2; 8 nucleotides align to TRBD2. V gave up 6 bases and J gave up 5 bases; unmatched junction bases: 8. The CDR3 runs to 15 residues. The germline V gene encodes CDR1 SEHNR and CDR2 FQNEAQ (reference sequence). The chain's CDR3 is CASRLGLEGTGELFF. The CDR3 bases are TGTGCCAGCAGATTGGGACTAGAGGGTACCGGGGAGCTGTTTTTT. Filled out from reference TRBV7-9 and TRBJ2-2, the complete variable domain reads DTGVSQNPRHKITKRGQNVTFRCDPISEHNRLYWYRQTLGQGPEFLTYFQNEAQLEKSRLLSDRFSAERPKGSFSTLEIQRTEQGDSAMYLCASRLGLEGTGELFFGEGSRLTVL.

This chain connects TRBV7-9 to TRBJ1-1, with 8 bases matching TRBD1. Germline V lookup: CDR1 SEHNR, CDR2 FQNEAQ (reference sequence). CDR3 length: 15 amino acids. V lost 7 bases to trimming and J lost 2 bases; unmatched junction nucleotides: 9. The CDR3 is CASTPRTGTNTEAFF. The CDR3, as DNA: TGTGCCAGCACCCCTCGGACAGGGACCAACACTGAAGCTTTCTTT.